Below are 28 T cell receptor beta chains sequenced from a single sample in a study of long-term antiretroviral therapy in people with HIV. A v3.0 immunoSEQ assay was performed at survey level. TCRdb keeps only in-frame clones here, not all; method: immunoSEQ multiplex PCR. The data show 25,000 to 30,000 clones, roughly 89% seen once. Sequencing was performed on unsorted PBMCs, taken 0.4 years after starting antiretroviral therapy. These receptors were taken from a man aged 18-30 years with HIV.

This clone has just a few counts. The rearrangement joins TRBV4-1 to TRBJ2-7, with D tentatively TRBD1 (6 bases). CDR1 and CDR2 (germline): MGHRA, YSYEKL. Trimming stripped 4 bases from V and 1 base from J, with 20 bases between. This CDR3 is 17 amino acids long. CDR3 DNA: TGCGCCAGCAGCCGGGAATTTAAAGGGGGAATGTCCTACGAGCAGTACTTC. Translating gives CASSREFKGGMSYEQYF.

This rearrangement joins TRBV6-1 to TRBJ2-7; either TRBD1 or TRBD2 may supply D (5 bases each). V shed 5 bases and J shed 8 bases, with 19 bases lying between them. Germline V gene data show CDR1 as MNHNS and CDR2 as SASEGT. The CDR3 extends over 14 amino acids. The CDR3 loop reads CASSLSGTGVKQYF. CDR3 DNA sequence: TGTGCCAGCAGTCTCTCAGGGACCGGTGTTAAGCAGTACTTC.

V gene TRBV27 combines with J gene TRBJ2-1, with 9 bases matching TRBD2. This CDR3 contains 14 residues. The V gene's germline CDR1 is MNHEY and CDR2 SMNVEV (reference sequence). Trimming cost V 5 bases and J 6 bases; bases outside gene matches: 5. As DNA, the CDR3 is TGTGCCAGCAGTCCCGGGACTAGCCCCAATGAGCAGTTCTTC. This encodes CASSPGTSPNEQFF.

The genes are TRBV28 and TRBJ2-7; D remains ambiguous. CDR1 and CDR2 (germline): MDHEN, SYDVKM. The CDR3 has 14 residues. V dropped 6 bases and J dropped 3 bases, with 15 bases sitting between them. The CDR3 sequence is CASRRPQKFYEQYF. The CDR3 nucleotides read TGTGCCAGCAGACGACCTCAAAAGTTCTACGAGCAGTACTTC. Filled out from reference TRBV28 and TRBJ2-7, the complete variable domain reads DVKVTQSSRYLVKRTGEKVFLECVQDMDHENMFWYRQDPGLGLRLIYFSYDVKMKEKGDIPEGYSVSREKKERFSLILESASTNQTSMYLCASRRPQKFYEQYFGPGTRLTVT.

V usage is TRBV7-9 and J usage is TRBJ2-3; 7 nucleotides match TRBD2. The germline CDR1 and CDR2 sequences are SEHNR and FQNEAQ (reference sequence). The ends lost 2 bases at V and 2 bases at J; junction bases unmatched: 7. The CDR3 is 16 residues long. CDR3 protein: CASSLRLAETTDTQYF. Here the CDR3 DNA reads TGTGCCAGCAGCTTAAGACTAGCAGAAACCACAGATACGCAGTATTTT.

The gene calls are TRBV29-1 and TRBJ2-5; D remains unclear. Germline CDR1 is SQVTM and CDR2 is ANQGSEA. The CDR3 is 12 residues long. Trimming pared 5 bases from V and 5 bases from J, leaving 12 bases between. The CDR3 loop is CSVPGPAETQYF. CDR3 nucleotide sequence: TGCAGCGTTCCCGGGCCTGCCGAGACCCAGTACTTC.

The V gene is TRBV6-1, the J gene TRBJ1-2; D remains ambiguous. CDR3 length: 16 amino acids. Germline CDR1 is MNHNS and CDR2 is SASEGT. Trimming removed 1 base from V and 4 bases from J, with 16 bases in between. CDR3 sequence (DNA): TGTGCCAGCAGTGAAGTAGAGGGTTATGGAAGCTATGGCTACACCTTC. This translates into CASSEVEGYGSYGYTF.

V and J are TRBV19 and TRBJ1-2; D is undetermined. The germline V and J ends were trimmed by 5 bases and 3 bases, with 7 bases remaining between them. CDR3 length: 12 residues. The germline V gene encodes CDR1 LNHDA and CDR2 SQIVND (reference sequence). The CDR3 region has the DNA TGTGCCAGTAGTTTCGGGGACTATGGCTACACCTTC. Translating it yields CASSFGDYGYTF.

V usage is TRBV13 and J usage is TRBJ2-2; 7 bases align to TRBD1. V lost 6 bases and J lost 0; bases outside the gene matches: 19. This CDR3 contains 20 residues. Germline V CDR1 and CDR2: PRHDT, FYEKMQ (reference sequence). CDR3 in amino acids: CASRPPPRDSLPSNTGELFF. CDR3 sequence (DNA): TGTGCCAGCAGGCCTCCACCCCGGGACAGCTTACCCTCGAACACCGGGGAGCTGTTTTTT.

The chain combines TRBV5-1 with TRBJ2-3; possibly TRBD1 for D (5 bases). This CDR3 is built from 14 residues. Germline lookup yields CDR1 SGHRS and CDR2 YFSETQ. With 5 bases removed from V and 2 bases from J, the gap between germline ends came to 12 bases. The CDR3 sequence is CASSPTGNTDTQYF. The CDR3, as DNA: TGCGCCAGCAGTCCAACAGGCAACACAGATACGCAGTATTTT.

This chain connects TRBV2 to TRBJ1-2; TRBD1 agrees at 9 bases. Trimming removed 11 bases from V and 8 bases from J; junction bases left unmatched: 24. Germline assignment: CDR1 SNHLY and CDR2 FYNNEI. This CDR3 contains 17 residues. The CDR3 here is CAQDAFNPGQGTSGYTF. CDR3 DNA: TGTGCCCAAGATGCCTTTAATCCGGGACAGGGTACAAGCGGCTACACCTTC.

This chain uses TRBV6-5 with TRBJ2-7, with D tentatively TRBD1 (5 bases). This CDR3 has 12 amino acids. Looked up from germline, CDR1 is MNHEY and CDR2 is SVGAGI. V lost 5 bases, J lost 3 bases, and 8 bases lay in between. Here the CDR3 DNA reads TGTGCCAGCAGTGACAGCGACTACGAGCAGTACTTC. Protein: CASSDSDYEQYF.

The CDR3 DNA sequence: TGTGCCAGCAGCTCGGACAGGGCGGCTTTCTTT. Protein: CASSSDRAAFF. The genes are TRBV7-9 and TRBJ1-1, with TRBD1 matching over 8 bases. Per the germline V gene, CDR1 is SEHNR and CDR2 is FQNEAQ (reference sequence). The CDR3 covers 11 residues. V was clipped by 4 bases and J by 11 bases; unmatched bases: 3.

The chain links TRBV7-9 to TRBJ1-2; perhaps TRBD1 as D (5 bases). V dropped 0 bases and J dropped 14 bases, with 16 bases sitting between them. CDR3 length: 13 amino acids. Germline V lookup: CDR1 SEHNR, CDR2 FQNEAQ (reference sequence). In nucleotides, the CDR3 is TGTGCCAGCAGCTTAGCAGGGGCAGTACGGAATACCTTC. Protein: CASSLAGAVRNTF.

CDR3 DNA sequence: TGTGCCAGCAGCTTAGGGGGGAGCGGTTCCTACGAGCAGTACTTC. This encodes CASSLGGSGSYEQYF. The chain joins TRBV13 to TRBJ2-7, with D tentatively TRBD2 (5 bases). Germline CDR1 reads PRHDT; CDR2 reads FYEKMQ (reference sequence). Trimming took off 0 bases at V and 1 base at J, with 10 bases between the two ends. The CDR3 spans 15 residues.

Here the CDR3 DNA reads TGCGCCAGCAGCCATAGGACAGGCCACGAGCAGTACTTC. Protein: CASSHRTGHEQYF. J is TRBJ2-7 and V is TRBV4-1; 7 nucleotides line up with TRBD1. The V and J ends lost 3 bases and 5 bases, in that order; junction bases with no gene match: 4. CDR1 is MGHRA and CDR2 is YSYEKL in the germline V gene. The CDR3 contains 13 residues.

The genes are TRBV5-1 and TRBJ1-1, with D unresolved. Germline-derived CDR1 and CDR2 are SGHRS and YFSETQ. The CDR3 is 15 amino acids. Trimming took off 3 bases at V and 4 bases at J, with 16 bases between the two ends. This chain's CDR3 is CASSSSKVLGTEAFF. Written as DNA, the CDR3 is TGCGCCAGCAGCTCGTCCAAGGTGCTGGGCACTGAAGCTTTCTTT.

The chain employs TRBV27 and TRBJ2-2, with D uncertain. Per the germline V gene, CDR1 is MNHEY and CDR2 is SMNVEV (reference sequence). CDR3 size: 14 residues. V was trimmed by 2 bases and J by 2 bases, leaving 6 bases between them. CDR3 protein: CASSLRPNTGELFF. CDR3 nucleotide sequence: TGTGCCAGCAGTTTAAGGCCCAACACCGGGGAGCTGTTTTTT.

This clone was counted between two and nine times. In nucleotides, the CDR3 is TGTGCCAGCAGCCCGCACGGGGGACTCTACGAGCAGTACTTC. It is translated as CASSPHGGLYEQYF. This chain uses TRBV28 with TRBJ2-7; tentative D call: TRBD2 (6 bases). V was pared by 6 bases and J by 3 bases, with 15 bases between. The CDR3 spans 14 residues. Germline assignment: CDR1 MDHEN and CDR2 SYDVKM.

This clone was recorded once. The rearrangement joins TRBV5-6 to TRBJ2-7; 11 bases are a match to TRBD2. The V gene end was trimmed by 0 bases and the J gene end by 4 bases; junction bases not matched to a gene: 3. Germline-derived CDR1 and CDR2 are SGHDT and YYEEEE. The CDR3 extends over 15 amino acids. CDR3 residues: CASSLDSGRAYEQYF. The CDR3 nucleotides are TGTGCCAGCAGCTTGGATAGCGGGAGGGCGTACGAGCAGTACTTC.

CDR3 residues: CASSLSGTGANQPQHF. The CDR3 DNA reads TGTGCCAGCAGTTTATCTGGGACAGGGGCTAATCAGCCCCAGCATTTT. The chain has TRBV27 and TRBJ1-5, with 10 bases identical to TRBD1. V dropped 0 bases and J dropped 4; count of bases not matched to a gene: 3. Germline V gene sequence: CDR1 MNHEY, CDR2 SMNVEV (reference sequence). The CDR3 loop spans 16 amino acids.

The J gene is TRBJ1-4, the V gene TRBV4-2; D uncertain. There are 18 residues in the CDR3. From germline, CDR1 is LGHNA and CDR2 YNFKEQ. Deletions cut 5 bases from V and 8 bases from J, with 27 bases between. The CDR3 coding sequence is TGTGCCAGCAGCTTAGAGTCGGTTAAAGCCGACGCGAGGGAAAAACTGTTTTTT. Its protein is CASSLESVKADAREKLFF.

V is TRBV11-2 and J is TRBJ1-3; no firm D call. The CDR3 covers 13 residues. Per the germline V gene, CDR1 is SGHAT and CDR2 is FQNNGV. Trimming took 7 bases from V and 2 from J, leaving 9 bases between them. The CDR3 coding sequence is TGTGCCAGCACCTACTCAACTGGAAACACCATATATTTT. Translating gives CASTYSTGNTIYF.

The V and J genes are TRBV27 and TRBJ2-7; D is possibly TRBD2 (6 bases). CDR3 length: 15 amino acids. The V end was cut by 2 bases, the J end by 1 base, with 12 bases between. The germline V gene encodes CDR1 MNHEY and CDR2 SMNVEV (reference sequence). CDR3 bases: TGTGCCAGCAGTTTAGAAACTGGGGGGTCCTACGAGCAGTACTTC. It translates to CASSLETGGSYEQYF.

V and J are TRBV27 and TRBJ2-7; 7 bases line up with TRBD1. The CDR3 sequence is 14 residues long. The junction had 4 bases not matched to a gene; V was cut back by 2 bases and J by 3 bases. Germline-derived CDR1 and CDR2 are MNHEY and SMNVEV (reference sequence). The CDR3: CASSLGTELYEQYF. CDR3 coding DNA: TGTGCCAGCAGTTTAGGGACAGAACTCTACGAGCAGTACTTC.

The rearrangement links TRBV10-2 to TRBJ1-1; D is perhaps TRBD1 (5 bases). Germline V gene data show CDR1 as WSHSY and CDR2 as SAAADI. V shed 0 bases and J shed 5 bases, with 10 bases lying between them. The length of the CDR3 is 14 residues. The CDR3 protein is CASSESGLRTEAFF. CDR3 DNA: TGCGCCAGCAGTGAGTCGGGACTGAGGACTGAAGCTTTCTTT.

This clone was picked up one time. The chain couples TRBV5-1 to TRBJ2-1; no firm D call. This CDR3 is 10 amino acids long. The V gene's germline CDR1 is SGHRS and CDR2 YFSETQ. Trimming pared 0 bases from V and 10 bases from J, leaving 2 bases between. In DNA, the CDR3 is TGCGCCAGCAGCTTGGGAGAGCAGTTCTTC. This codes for CASSLGEQFF. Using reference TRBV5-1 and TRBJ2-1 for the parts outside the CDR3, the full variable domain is KAGVTQTPRYLIKTRGQQVTLSCSPISGHRSVSWYQQTPGQGLQFLFEYFSETQRNKGNFPGRFSGRQFSNSRSEMNVSTLELGDSALYLCASSLGEQFFGPGTRLTVL.

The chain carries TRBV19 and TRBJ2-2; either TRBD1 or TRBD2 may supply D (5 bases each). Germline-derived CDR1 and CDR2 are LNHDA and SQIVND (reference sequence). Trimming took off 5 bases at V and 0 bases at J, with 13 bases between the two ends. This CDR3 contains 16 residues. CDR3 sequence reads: CASSFRGAPNTGELFF. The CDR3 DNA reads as TGTGCCAGTAGTTTCCGAGGGGCCCCGAACACCGGGGAGCTGTTTTTT.